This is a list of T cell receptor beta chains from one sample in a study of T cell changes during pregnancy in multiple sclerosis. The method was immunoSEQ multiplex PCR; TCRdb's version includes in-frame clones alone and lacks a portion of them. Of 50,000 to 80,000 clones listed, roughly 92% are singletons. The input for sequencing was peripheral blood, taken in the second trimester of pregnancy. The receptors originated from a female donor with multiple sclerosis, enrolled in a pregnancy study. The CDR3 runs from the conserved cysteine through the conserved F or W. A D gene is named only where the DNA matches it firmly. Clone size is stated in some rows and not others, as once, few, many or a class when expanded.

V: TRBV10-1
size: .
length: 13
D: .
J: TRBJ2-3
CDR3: CASRGQSTDTQYF

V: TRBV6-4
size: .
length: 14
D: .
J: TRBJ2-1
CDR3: CASSVQTGSNEQFF

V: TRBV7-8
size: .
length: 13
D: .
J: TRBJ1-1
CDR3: CASSLGGNPEAFF

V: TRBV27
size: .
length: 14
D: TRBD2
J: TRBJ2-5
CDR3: CASGHSGGEETQYF

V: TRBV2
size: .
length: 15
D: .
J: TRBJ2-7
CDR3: CASSPGLSHAYEQYF

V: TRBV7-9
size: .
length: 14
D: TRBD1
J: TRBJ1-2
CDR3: CASRTTGTVYGYTF

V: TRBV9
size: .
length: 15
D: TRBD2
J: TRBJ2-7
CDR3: CASSVGRGDAYEQYF

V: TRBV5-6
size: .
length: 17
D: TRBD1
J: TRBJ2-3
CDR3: CASSLGGTGWSTDTQYF

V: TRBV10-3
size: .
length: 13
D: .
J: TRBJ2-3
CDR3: CAISGAGTDTQYF

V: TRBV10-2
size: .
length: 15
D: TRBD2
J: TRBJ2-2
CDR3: CATTPGGRITGELFF

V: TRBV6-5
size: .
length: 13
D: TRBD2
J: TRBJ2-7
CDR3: CASSSGLAVKQYF

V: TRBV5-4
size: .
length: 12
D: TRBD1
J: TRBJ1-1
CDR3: CASSLDRGLAFF

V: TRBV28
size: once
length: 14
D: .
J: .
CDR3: CASRKTGEAYEQYF

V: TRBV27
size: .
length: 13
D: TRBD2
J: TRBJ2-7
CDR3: CASRTSDYREQYF

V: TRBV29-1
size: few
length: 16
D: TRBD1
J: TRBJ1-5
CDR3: CSVAQGVGNSNQPQHF

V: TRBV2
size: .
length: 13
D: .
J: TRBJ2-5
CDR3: CASSKDRVETQYF

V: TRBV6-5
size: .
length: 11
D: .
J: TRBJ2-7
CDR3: CASSYFNEQYF

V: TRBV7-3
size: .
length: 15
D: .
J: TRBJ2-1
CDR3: CASSLKSGRYNEQFF

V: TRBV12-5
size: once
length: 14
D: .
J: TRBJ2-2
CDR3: CASGGPQWPGELFF

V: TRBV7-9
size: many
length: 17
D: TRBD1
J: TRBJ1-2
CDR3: CASSLVGQGRLDYGYTF

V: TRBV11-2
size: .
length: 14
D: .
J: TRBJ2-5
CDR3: CASSPRPLGETQYF

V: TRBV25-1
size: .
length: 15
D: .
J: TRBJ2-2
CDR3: CATMGGPANTGELFF

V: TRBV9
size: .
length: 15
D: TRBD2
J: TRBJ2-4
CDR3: CASSGLAGDNDIQYF

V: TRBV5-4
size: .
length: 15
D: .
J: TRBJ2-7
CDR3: CASSLLVGLLVEQYF

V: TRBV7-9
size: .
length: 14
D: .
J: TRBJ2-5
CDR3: CASSLAGLQETQYF

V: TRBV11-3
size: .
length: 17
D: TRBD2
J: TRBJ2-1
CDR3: CASSEQASGAWGYEQFF

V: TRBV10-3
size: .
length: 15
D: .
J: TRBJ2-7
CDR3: CAISESAGLVYEQYF

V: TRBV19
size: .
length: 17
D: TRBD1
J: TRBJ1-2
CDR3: CASRPTERGDRQNGYTF

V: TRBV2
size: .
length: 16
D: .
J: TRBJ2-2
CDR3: CASSDTRQANTGELFF

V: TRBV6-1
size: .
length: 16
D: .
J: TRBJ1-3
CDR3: CASSELVTDTGNTIYF

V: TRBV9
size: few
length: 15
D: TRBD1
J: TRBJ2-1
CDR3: CASSALTGDYNEQFF

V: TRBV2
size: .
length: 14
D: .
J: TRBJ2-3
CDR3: CASRIAPSTDTQYF

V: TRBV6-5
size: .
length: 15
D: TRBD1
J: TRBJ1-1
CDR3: CASSPTGDRNTEAFF

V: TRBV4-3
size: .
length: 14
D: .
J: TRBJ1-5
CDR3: CASSQEQGSQPQHF

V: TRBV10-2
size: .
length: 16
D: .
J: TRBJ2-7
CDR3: CASTTTRGGQPYEQYF

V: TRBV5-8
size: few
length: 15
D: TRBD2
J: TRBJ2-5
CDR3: CASSAGEAGGETQYF

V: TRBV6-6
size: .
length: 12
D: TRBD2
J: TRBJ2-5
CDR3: CASSSAGREQYF

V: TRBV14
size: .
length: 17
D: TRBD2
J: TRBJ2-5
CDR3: CASSQDRTSGRQETQYF

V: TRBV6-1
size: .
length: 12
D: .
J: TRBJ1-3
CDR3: CASRGSGNTIYF

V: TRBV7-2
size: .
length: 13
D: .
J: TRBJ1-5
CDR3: CASSFKGDQPQHF

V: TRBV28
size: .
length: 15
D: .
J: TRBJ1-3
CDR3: CASSQYRLSGNTIYF

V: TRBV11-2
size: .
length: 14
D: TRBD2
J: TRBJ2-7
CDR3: CASSLWDYNYEQYF

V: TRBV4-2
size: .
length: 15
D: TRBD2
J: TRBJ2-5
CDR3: CASSQGGRYRETQYF

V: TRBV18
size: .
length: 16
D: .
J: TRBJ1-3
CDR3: CASSRLAKNSGNTIYF

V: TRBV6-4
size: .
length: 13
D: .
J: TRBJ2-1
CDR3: CASSEDSYNEQFF

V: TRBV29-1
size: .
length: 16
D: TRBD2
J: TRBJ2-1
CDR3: CSVEGGTSGSEDEQFF

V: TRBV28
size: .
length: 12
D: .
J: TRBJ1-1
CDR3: CASSLLPEKAFF

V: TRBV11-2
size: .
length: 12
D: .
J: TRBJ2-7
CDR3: CASSLETGRQYF